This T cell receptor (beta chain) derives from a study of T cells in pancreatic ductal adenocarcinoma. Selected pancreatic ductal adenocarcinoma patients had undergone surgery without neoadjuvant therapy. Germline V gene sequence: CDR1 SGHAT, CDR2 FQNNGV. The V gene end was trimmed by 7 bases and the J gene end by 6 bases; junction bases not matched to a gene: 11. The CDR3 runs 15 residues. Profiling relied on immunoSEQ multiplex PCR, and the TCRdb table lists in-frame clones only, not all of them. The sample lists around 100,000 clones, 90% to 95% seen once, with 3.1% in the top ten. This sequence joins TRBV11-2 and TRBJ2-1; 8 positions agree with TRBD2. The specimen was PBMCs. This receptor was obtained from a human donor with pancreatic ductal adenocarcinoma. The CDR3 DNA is TGTGCCAGCAAGAGCTTAGCGGGGAGGGCCAATGAGCAGTTCTTC. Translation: CASKSLAGRANEQFF. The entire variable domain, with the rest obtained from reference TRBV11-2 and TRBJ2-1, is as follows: EAGVAQSPRYKIIEKRQSVAFWCNPISGHATLYWYQQILGQGPKLLIQFQNNGVVDDSQLPKDRFSAERLKGVDSTLKIQPAKLEDSAVYLCASKSLAGRANEQFFGPGTRLTVL.